The clone carrying this T cell receptor (beta chain) was counted only a few times. Its antigen is currently unknown. The data are from a study of CD8+CD57+ T cells in acquired aplastic anemia. The overall study: Across the sorted CD4+ and CD8+ cells, DNA amounts averaged approximately 3 ug. Study outcomes and limitations: In CD8+ cells, Simpson's diversity showed no significant difference between patients and controls.

V was pared by 6 bases and J by 3 bases, with 5 bases of the junction left unmatched. Germline CDR1 is MDHEN and CDR2 is SYDVKM. The CDR3 consists of 15 residues. Those patients picked for sequencing had displayed CD8+CD57+ cell expansion on flow cytometry. Acquired aplastic anemia of severe grade affected all patients. Receipt of therapy had not occurred in any patient by the time of blood sampling. The TCR beta profiling, which covered VDJ combination and CDR3 sequence, was carried out using genomic DNA as the template. TCRdb reprocessed the reads via MiXCR and lists one record per CDR3 protein. Seen here are tens of thousands of distinct CDR3 sequences, roughly three quarters observed once, and the top ten hold more than 80%.

The origin of this receptor is a human donor with aplastic anemia. This rearrangement joins TRBV28 to TRBJ2-7; 13 nucleotides line up with TRBD2. Sequences were obtained from sorted CD4+, CD8+, or CD8+CD57+ T cells (not recorded which) from PBMCs. The CDR3 sequence is CASRLTSGRSYEQYF. The CDR3 DNA sequence: TGTGCCAGCAGACTGACTAGCGGGAGGAGCTACGAGCAGTACTTC.